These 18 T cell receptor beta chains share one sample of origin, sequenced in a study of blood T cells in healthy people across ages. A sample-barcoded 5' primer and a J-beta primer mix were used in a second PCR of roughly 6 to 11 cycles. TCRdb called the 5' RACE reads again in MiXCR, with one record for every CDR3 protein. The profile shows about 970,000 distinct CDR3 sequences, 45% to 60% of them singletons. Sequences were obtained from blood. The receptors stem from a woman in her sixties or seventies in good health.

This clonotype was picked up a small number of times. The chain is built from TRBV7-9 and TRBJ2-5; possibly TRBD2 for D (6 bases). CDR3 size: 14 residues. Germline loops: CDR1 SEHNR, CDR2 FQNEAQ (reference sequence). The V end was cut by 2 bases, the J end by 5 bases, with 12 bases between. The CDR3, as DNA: TGTGCCAGCAGCTTACCGGGCGGGAAGGAGACCCAGTACTTC. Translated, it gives CASSLPGGKETQYF.

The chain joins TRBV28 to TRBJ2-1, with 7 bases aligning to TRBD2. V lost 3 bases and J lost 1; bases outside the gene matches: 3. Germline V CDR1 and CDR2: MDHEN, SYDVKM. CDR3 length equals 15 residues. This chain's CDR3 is CASSFLAASYNEQFF. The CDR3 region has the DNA TGTGCCAGCAGTTTCCTAGCGGCATCCTACAATGAGCAGTTCTTC.

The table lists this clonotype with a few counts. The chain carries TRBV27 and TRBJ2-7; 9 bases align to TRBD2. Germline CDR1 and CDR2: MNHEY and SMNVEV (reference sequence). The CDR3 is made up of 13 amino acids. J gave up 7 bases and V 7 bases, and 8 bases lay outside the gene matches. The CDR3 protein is CASKTAGGLEQYF. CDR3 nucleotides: TGTGCCAGCAAAACGGCGGGAGGGCTGGAGCAGTACTTC.

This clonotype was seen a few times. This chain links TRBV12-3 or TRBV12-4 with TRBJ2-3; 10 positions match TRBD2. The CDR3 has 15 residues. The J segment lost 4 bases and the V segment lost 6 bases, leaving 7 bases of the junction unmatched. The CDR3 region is CASRKASGSADTQYF. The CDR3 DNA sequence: TGTGCCAGCAGGAAAGCTAGCGGGAGCGCAGATACGCAGTATTTT.

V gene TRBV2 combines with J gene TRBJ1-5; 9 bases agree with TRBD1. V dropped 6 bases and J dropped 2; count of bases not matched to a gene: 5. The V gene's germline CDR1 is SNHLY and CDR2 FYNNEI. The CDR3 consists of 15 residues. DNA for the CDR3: TGTGCCAGCAGGGACAGGGGTGGGGGCAATCAGCCCCAGCATTTT. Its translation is CASRDRGGGNQPQHF. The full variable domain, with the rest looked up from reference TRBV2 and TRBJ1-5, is EPEVTQTPSHQVTQMGQEVILRCVPISNHLYFYWYRQILGQKVEFLVSFYNNEISEKSEIFDDQFSVERPDGSNFTLKIRSTKLEDSAMYFCASRDRGGGNQPQHFGDGTRLSIL.

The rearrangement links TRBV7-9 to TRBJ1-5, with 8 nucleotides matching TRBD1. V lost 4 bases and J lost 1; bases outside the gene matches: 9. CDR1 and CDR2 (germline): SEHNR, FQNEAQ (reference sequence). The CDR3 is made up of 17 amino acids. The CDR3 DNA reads TGTGCCAGCAGCTCGGACAGGGCCGTTGACAGCAATCAGCCCCAGCATTTT. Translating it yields CASSSDRAVDSNQPQHF. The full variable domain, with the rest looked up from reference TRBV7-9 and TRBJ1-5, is DTGVSQNPRHKITKRGQNVTFRCDPISEHNRLYWYRQTLGQGPEFLTYFQNEAQLEKSRLLSDRFSAERPKGSFSTLEIQRTEQGDSAMYLCASSSDRAVDSNQPQHFGDGTRLSIL.

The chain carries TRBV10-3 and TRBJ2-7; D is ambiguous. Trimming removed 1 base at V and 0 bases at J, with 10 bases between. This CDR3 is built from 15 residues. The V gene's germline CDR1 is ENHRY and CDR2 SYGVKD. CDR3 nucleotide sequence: TGTGCCATCAGTGAGTTGTCCGGTCCCTCCTACGAGCAGTACTTC. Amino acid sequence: CAISELSGPSYEQYF.

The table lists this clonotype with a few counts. CDR3 amino acids: CASSQTAGRAKRSDIQYF. The DNA of the CDR3 is TGTGCCAGCAGCCAAACCGCCGGGAGGGCCAAGAGGAGCGACATTCAGTACTTC. V usage is TRBV4-2 and J usage is TRBJ2-4; 8 positions agree with TRBD2. Germline loops: CDR1 LGHNA, CDR2 YNFKEQ. The CDR3 has 18 residues. J was trimmed by 8 bases and V by 2 bases; bases with no gene match: 17.

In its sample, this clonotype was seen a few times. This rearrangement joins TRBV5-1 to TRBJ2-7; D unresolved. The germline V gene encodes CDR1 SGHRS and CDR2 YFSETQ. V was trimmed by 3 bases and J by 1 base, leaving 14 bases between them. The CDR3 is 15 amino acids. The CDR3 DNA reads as TGCGCCAGCAGCTACCTTTTGGACCGATCCTACGAGCAGTACTTC. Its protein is CASSYLLDRSYEQYF.

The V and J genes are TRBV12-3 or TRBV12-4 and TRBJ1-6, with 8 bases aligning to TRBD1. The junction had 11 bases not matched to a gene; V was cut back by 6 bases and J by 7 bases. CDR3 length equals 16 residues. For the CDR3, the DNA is TGTGCCAGCAGGCTCCAGGGGGCGCTTAAAAATTCACCCCTCCACTTT. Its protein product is CASRLQGALKNSPLHF.

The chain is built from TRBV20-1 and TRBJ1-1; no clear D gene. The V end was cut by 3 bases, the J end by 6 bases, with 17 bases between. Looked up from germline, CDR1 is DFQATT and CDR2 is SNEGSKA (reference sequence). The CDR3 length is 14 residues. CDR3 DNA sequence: TGCAGTGCTAGTTTCCGACTACAAAAGGCTGAAGCTTTCTTT. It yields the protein CSASFRLQKAEAFF.

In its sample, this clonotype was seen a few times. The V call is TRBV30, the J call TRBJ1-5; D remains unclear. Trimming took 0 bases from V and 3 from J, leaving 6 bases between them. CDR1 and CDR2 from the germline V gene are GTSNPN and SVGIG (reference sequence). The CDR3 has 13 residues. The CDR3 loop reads CAWSVKVNQPQHF. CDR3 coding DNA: TGTGCCTGGAGTGTGAAAGTCAATCAGCCCCAGCATTTT.

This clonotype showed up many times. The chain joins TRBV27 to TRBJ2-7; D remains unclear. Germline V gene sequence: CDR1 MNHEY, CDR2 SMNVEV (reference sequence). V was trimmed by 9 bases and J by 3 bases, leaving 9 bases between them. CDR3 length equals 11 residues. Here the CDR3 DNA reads TGTGCCAGTGGGCGGAGCTACGAGCAGTACTTC. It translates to CASGRSYEQYF.

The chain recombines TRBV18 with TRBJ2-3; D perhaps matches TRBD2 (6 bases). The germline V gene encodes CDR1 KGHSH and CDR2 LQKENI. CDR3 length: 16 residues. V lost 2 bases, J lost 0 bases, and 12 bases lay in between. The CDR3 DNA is TGTGCCAGCTCACCATCCCTAGCGACTAGCACAGATACGCAGTATTTT. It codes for CASSPSLATSTDTQYF.

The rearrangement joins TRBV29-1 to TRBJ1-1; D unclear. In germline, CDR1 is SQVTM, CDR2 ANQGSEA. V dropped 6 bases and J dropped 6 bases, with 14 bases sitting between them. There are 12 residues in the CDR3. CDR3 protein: CSVAHGGPEAFF. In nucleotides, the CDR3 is TGCAGCGTAGCCCACGGAGGGCCTGAAGCTTTCTTT.

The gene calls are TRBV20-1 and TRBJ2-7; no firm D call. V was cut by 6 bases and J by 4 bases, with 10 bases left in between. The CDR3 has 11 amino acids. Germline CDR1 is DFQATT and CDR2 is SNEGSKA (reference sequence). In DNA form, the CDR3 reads TGCAGTGCCCCCCAGATTTACGAGCAGTACTTC. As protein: CSAPQIYEQYF.

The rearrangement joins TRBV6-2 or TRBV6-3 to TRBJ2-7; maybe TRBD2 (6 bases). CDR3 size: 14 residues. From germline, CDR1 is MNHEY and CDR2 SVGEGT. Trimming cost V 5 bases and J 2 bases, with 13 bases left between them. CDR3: CASSTPGGTYEQYF. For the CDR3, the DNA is TGTGCCAGCAGTACCCCAGGAGGGACCTACGAGCAGTACTTC.

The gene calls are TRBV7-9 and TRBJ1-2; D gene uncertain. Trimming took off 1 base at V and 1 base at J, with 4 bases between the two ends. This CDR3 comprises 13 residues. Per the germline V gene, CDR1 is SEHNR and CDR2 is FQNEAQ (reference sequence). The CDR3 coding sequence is TGTGCCAGCAGCTTAGGACATAACTATGGCTACACCTTC. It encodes CASSLGHNYGYTF.